This is a list of T cell receptor beta chains from one sample in a study of cytomegalovirus exposure and HLA in healthy donors. Generated by immunoSEQ multiplex PCR, the TCRdb table keeps only in-frame clones and is missing some. The table records about 130,000 clones, 75% to 90% of them present only once. Source material: PBMCs. The source is a woman aged 18-35 years in good health and CMV-seronegative. Each CDR3 is given with its conserved first and last residue. D genes are given only for firm matches. The size field is filled for only some rows; it gives once, few, many or a size class.

TRBV4-1	TRBD2	17	NA	TRBJ2-3	TGCGCCAGCAGCCGGGGGACTAGCGGGGGAAGCACAGATACGCAGTATTTT	CASSRGTSGGSTDTQYF
TRBV10-3	NA	17	NA	TRBJ1-1	TGTGCCATCAGTGAGTCCGTGGGAAAGGGGATAGGCACTGAAGCTTTCTTT	CAISESVGKGIGTEAFF
TRBV5-8	NA	15	NA	TRBJ2-2	TGTGCCAGCGAAGATCGGGGGTTTGTGACCGGGGAGCTGTTTTTT	CASEDRGFVTGELFF
TRBV5-4	TRBD2	15	NA	TRBJ2-5	TGTGCCAGCAGGGGACTAGCGGGGGGACTAGAGACCCAGTACTTC	CASRGLAGGLETQYF
TRBV7-9	TRBD2	14	NA	TRBJ2-1	TGTGCCAGCAGCTTAGGCGGGGGGGCTTATGAGCAGTTCTTC	CASSLGGGAYEQFF
TRBV2	TRBD1	13	many	TRBJ2-5	TGTGCCAGCAGTGGGGACAGTGGAGAGACCCAGTACTTC	CASSGDSGETQYF
TRBV10-1	NA	11	NA	TRBJ1-1	TGCGCCAGCAGTTCCTTCACTGAAGCTTTCTTT	CASSSFTEAFF
TRBV5-1	TRBD2	18	NA	TRBJ2-7	TGCGCCAGCAGCGGGCCCGGGACTAGCGGGGCCAACCCCTACGAGCAGTACTTC	CASSGPGTSGANPYEQYF
TRBV19	NA	13	NA	TRBJ1-1	TGTGCCAGTCGAGCCGATAACTTTTACTTGGCTTTCTTT	CASRADNFYLAFF
TRBV5-4	TRBD2	16	NA	TRBJ2-3	TGTGCCAGCAGCCGGACTAGCGGGGGGCGCACAGATACGCAGTATTTT	CASSRTSGGRTDTQYF
TRBV7-9	NA	15	NA	TRBJ2-7	TGTGCCAGCAGCCCACTGACGGGACATGAAGGCGAGCAGTACTTC	CASSPLTGHEGEQYF
TRBV19	NA	14	NA	TRBJ1-4	TGTGCCAGTAGTTTGGGCAGGGAAGGAGAAAAACTGTTTTTT	CASSLGREGEKLFF
TRBV7-6	NA	18	NA	TRBJ2-1	TGTGCCAGCAGCTTGGAGGGTTTAGACACAATATACTACAATGAGCAGTTCTTC	CASSLEGLDTIYYNEQFF
TRBV5-4	TRBD1	15	NA	TRBJ1-2	TGTGCCAGCAGCGGGGGGGACAGGGAGGACTATGGCTACACCTTC	CASSGGDREDYGYTF
TRBV4-2	NA	16	NA	TRBJ2-3	TGTGCCAGCAGCCAGGAAGGACTATCAAGCACAGATACGCAGTATTTT	CASSQEGLSSTDTQYF
TRBV10-2	NA	14	NA	TRBJ2-5	TGCGCCACCTCCAAGTCACGGTACCAAGAGACCCAGTACTTC	CATSKSRYQETQYF
TRBV7-3	NA	15	NA	TRBJ1-5	TGTGCCAGCACCCAGAGGGCCAAAGGCAATCAGCCCCAGCATTTT	CASTQRAKGNQPQHF
TRBV9	NA	17	NA	TRBJ1-2	TGTGCCAGCAGCGTGGAAGGGGAGGGTAACCTGGAGGGAGGCTACACCTTC	CASSVEGEGNLEGGYTF
TRBV7-9	NA	14	NA	TRBJ2-7	TGTGCCAGCAGCTTAGTCGGGGGAGCCTACGAGCAGTACTTC	CASSLVGGAYEQYF
TRBV13	NA	14	NA	TRBJ2-7	TGTGCCAGCAGCCCCAGGGGACACCTTTACGAGCAGTACTTC	CASSPRGHLYEQYF
TRBV5-5	TRBD1	16	few	TRBJ1-1	TGTGCCAGCAGCTTGGCAGGGACAGCCCGAGGCACTGAAGCTTTCTTT	CASSLAGTARGTEAFF
TRBV19	NA	14	NA	TRBJ1-1	TGTGCCAGTAGTATTCGGGGAAGGAACACTGAAGCTTTCTTT	CASSIRGRNTEAFF
TRBV4-1	TRBD2	17	NA	TRBJ2-3	TGCGCCAGCAGCCAAGATAGGATAGCGGGGGTCATAGATACGCAGTATTTT	CASSQDRIAGVIDTQYF
TRBV19	NA	15	NA	TRBJ2-2	TGTGCCAGTAGTCGGACACGGAGAGCTCCCGGGGAGCTGTTTTTT	CASSRTRRAPGELFF
TRBV4-2	TRBD2	16	NA	TRBJ2-2	TGTGCCAGCAGCCAAGACACCGGGACTAGGACCGGGGAGCTGTTTTTT	CASSQDTGTRTGELFF
TRBV7-8	TRBD1	14	NA	TRBJ1-2	TGTGCCAGCAGCTCGATGGACAGGGACTATGGCTACACCTTC	CASSSMDRDYGYTF
TRBV5-8	TRBD1	13	once	TRBJ2-7	TGTGCCAGTTTCTGGGACAGGTCGAACGAGCAGTACTTC	CASFWDRSNEQYF
TRBV9	TRBD1	15	NA	TRBJ1-6	TGTGCCAGCAGAGCCGGGACAGGGGAGCTTTCACCCCTCCACTTT	CASRAGTGELSPLHF
TRBV4-1	NA	13	NA	TRBJ1-4	TGCGCCAGCAGCCACAACTTTAATGAAAAACTGTTTTTT	CASSHNFNEKLFF
TRBV7-3	NA	14	once	TRBJ1-1	TGTGCCAGCAGCCCCCGAGCCGGGAACACTGAAGCTTTCTTT	CASSPRAGNTEAFF
TRBV29-1	TRBD2	13	NA	TRBJ2-1	TGCAGCGTTGGGACTAGCGGGTACAATGAGCAGTTCTTC	CSVGTSGYNEQFF
TRBV6-6	NA	14	NA	TRBJ2-6	TGTGCCAGCAGTTACCAAGCGGGGGCCAACGTCCTGACTTTC	CASSYQAGANVLTF
TRBV2	NA	13	NA	TRBJ1-1	TGTGCCAGCAGTTACGGGTCCTTCACTGAAGCTTTCTTT	CASSYGSFTEAFF
TRBV10-1	NA	15	NA	TRBJ1-5	TGCGCCAGCAGTGAGGAGGCAGATTTAATGCAGCCCCAGCATTTT	CASSEEADLMQPQHF
TRBV4-1	NA	17	NA	TRBJ1-3	TGCGCCAGCAGCCAAGAGCGGGCACTCACCTCTGGAAACACCATATATTTT	CASSQERALTSGNTIYF
TRBV6-4	NA	15	NA	TRBJ2-3	TGTGCCAGCAGTATGCAGGGGGAGGCGGCAGATACGCAGTATTTT	CASSMQGEAADTQYF
TRBV10-2	TRBD2	14	few	TRBJ2-7	TGCGCCAGCAGTAACCCGCGGGGGGGCCCCGAGCAGTACTTC	CASSNPRGGPEQYF
TRBV25-1	NA	18	NA	TRBJ2-1	TGTGCCAGCAGTTCCGAGTATCGGGACACTCGCTCCTACAATGAGCAGTTCTTC	CASSSEYRDTRSYNEQFF
TRBV5-4	TRBD2	16	NA	TRBJ2-3	TGTGCCAGCAGCTCAGGACTAGCGGGGGGAGCAGATACGCAGTATTTT	CASSSGLAGGADTQYF
TRBV2	TRBD1	17	NA	TRBJ1-2	TGTGCCAGCAGTCTCCGGACAGGGGTTATAGCTAACTATGGCTACACCTTC	CASSLRTGVIANYGYTF
TRBV9	NA	12	NA	TRBJ2-1	TGTGCCAGCAGTGCCTCAGGCAATGAGCAGTTCTTC	CASSASGNEQFF
TRBV11-2	NA	13	NA	TRBJ2-3	TGTGCCAGCAGCTTAAATCGGGAAGATACGCAGTATTTT	CASSLNREDTQYF
TRBV2	TRBD2	14	NA	TRBJ2-3	TGTGCCAGCAGTGAGGGTCTAGCGGAGGATACGCAGTATTTT	CASSEGLAEDTQYF